This section outlines one TCR beta chain sequence together with its context. This clone's antigen is unknown. Base qualities are not recorded, but no much larger clone differs from it by a single base. These data belong to a study of shared clonotypes between healthy human individuals (dated by TCRdb to about 2020). General notes on the study: A few men and a couple of women, aged 18 to 49 years, made up the cohort. For each donor, CD4 naive and CD4 memory were each given three plates, CD8 naive was given two plates, and CD8 memory was given one plate. The study deeply sequenced blood TCR repertoires of five healthy adults to estimate repertoire size and the extent of clonotype sharing between individuals. Libraries were prepared and TCR repertoires were sequenced by different laboratories using diverse techniques, in order to increase sequencing depth and limit assay-specific biases. Each donor's leukapheresis produced roughly between roughly 0.85 and 9.5 billion PBMCs. Study-wide findings and limitations: About 5% of naive CD4, 3.5% of naive CD8, about 2.1% of memory CD4, and 0.4% of memory CD8 clonotypes were shared across a few donors. Incomplete sequencing was indicated by rarefaction of sorted-subset datasets, despite the large sequencing depth. Sampling was limited to blood, and TCR repertoires in tissue likely differ from TCR repertoires in blood. Pairwise subsampling led to the expectation that sequencing depth would affect the degree of clonotype sharing among donors. Larger estimated clonotype richness was generally found for naive subsets than for memory subsets. Higher generation probabilities were observed for clonotypes shared by all four sorted-subset donors than for non-shared clonotypes. The genetic and exposure-history diversity represented was limited by the small number of donors.

From cysteine to phenylalanine, the CDR3 is 15 amino acids long. This entry keeps only the CDR3 DNA: 45 bases, framed from base 1. Reading the germline V gene (reference sequence) gives CDR1 GTSNPN and CDR2 SVGIG. Cut back by 4 bases and 4 bases, the V and J ends lie 16 bases apart. Using the deep immunoSEQ assay, TCR CDR3 regions were amplified from genomic DNA by multiplex PCR. Genomic DNA extracted from each cell subset was distributed evenly over all wells of several immunoSEQ 96-well plates, and each plate served as one replicate. Each replicate PCR for sorted subsets received about 210 ng genomic DNA, equal to roughly 30,000 T cell genomes. Purified libraries were measured with a Qubit 3.0 fluorometer, size-checked on a Bioanalyzer 2100, and measured again with the KAPA Library Quantification kit. A separate single-read 150-cycle Illumina NextSeq 550 flow cell was used to sequence each immunoSEQ 96-well plate. The paper's processing steps were these. Because the immunoSEQ output included only junctional sequences and no quality scores, the filtering could not be the same as the filtering used for full-length reads. To assign V/J genes and CDR3, sequences were annotated against IMGT germline references using PyIR, a Python wrapper for IgBLAST v1.9. Reads with weak V/J assignments (E-value above 1e-6), missing CDR3, stop codons, out-of-frame junctions, or ambiguous translated residues were removed. A V3J clonotype was defined by an identical inferred V gene, J gene, and CDR3 amino acid sequence. To compute the percentage overlap between repertoires, the number of shared unique clonotypes was divided by the size of the smaller repertoire. Three approaches were used to assess repertoire richness: RTK rarefaction, the Chao1 estimator, and Recon v2.1 estimates of unobserved clonotypes. OLGA was used to compute generation probabilities for all TCRbeta clonotypes that the gDNA method yielded from a few donors. TCRdb stores this immuneACCESS table with in-frame sequences only. Part of the clones is absent; in the studies checked, under half of the shortfall reflects unresolved V genes, and no reason is known for the rest. That table is the source of V, J and clone size, and D and trimming were worked out from the DNA. The sample table holds roughly 2.2 million clones, of which approximately 95% were seen once. 0.39% of the sample goes to the ten largest clones.

The donors were healthy, HIV-negative adults who had no recently reported acute infections or vaccinations. Every donor was a Caucasian adult living in Nashville, Tennessee, USA. CD4+ T cells were enriched by magnetic negative selection, after which naive cells were positively selected on CD45RA and the negative fraction was taken as the memory subset. Blood was obtained by leukapheresis, after which PBMCs were separated by Ficoll-Histopaque density gradient centrifugation and cryopreserved in liquid nitrogen vapor phase. Purity and quantity of every magnetically sorted T cell population were checked by analytical flow cytometry. From each sorted fraction, genomic DNA was isolated and quantified by UV absorbance on a Nanodrop 2000c.

Source material: naive CD4+ T cells from PBMCs. The label giving this sample's cell subset or site can be read as: CD45RA+ positively selected. The chain couples TRBV30 to TRBJ2-2; TRBD1 is perhaps the D gene, given 6 matching bases. This TCR came from a man aged 18 to 29 in good health. Some clones in this sample may be carry-over from other donors' samples. The CDR3 protein sequence reads: CAWTQTGLVTGELFF. The base sequence is TGTGCCTGGACACAAACAGGGTTGGTCACCGGGGAGCTGTTTTTT.